The clone carrying this TCR beta chain is a singleton in its sample. Germline V gene sequence: CDR1 SGHRS, CDR2 YFSETQ. V shed 3 bases and J 8 bases; nucleotides not matched to a gene: 2. CDR3 length equals 12 residues. Per the study methods: Reference gene primer amplification gave nucleated cell count estimates. TCRdb's copy holds only in-frame clones and misses some; the assay was immunoSEQ multiplex PCR. Clone size and V and J calls were adopted from that table, with D and trimming inferred from the DNA. In the table there are just under 150,000 clones, about four fifths of which are singletons. This sample was taken from a study of blood T cell repertoires in COVID-19. About the research overall: Specimens from acute and convalescent COVID-19 originated in the United States, Italy and Spain. The cDNA or gDNA used as material had been derived from T cells, B-cell-depleted T cells, or PBMCs.

The sample comprised peripheral blood. V and J are TRBV5-1 and TRBJ1-2; 9 nucleotides line up with TRBD1. The origin of this receptor is a human donor in a cohort sampled during active COVID-19. CDR3 nucleotides: TGCGCCAGCAGCTGGACAGGGGAGGGCTACACCTTC. Protein: CASSWTGEGYTF.